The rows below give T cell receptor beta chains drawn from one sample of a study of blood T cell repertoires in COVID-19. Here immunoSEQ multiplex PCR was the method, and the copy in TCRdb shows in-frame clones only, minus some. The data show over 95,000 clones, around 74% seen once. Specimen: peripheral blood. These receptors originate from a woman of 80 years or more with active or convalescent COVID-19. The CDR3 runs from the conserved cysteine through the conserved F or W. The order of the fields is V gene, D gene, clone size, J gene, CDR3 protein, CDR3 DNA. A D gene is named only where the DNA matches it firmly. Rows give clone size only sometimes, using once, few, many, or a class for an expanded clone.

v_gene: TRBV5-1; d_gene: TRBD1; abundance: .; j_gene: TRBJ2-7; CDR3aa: CASSLGTGGTYEQYF; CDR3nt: TGCGCCAGCAGCTTGGGGACAGGGGGGACCTACGAGCAGTACTTC
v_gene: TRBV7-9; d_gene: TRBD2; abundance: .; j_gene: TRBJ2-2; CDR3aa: CASSLVAGVWTGELFF; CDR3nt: TGTGCCAGCAGCTTAGTTGCGGGAGTTTGGACCGGGGAGCTGTTTTTT
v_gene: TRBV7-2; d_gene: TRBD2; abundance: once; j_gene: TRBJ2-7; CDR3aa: CASSLGLAGGGAYEQYF; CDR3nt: TGTGCCAGCAGCTTAGGACTAGCGGGAGGAGGAGCCTACGAGCAGTACTTC
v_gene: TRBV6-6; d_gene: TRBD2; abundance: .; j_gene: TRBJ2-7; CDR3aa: CASSAVSGARYEQYF; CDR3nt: TGTGCCAGCAGTGCCGTGAGCGGGGCACGCTACGAGCAGTACTTC
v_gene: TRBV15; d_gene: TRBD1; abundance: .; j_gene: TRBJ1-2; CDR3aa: CATSRPDRGLIYGYTF; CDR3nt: TGTGCCACCAGCAGACCGGACAGGGGGCTAATCTATGGCTACACCTTC
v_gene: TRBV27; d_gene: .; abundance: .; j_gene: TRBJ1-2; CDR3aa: CASRMNSGINYGYTF; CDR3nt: TGTGCCAGCAGAATGAACAGCGGTATTAACTATGGCTACACCTTC
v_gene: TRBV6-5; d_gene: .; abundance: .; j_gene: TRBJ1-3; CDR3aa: CASRPSGDGNTIYF; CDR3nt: TGTGCCAGCAGGCCCTCGGGGGATGGAAACACCATATATTTT
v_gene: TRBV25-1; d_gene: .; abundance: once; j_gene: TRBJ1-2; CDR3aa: CASTVSGAANYGYTF; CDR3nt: TGTGCCAGCACTGTGAGCGGCGCGGCTAACTATGGCTACACCTTC
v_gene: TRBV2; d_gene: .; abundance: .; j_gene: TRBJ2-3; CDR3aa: CASSELGRNGADTQYF; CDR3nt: TGTGCCAGCAGTGAGTTGGGGCGTAATGGGGCAGATACGCAGTATTTT
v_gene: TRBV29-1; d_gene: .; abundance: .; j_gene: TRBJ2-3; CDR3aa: CSSSGSPSILTDTQYF; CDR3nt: TGCAGCTCCTCGGGGAGCCCTTCTATACTCACAGATACGCAGTATTTT
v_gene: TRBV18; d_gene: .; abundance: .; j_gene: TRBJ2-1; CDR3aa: CASSPTRRTYNEQFF; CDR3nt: TGTGCCAGCTCACCGACTAGGCGAACCTACAATGAGCAGTTCTTC
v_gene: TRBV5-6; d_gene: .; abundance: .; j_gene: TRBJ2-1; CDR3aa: CASSFGGSSSYNEQFF; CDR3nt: TGTGCCAGCAGCTTTGGCGGGTCCAGCTCCTACAATGAGCAGTTCTTC
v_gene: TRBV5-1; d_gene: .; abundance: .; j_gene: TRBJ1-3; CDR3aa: CASSLGQYGNTIYF; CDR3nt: TGCGCCAGCAGCTTGGGGCAATATGGAAACACCATATATTTT
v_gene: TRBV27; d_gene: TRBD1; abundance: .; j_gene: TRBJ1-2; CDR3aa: CASTAVGGRSYGYTF; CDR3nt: TGTGCCAGCACCGCGGTAGGGGGCAGGTCGTATGGCTACACCTTC
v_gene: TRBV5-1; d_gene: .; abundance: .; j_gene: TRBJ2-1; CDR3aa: CASSEQQGGGNNEQFF; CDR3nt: TGTGCCAGCAGCGAACAACAGGGGGGAGGGAACAATGAGCAGTTCTTC
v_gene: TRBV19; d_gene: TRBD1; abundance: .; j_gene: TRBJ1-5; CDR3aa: CASSPTDRGSGQPQHF; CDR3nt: TGTGCCAGTAGTCCGACCGACAGGGGGTCGGGTCAGCCCCAGCATTTT
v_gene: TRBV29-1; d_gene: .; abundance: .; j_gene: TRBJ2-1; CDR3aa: CSVKLRTGYNEQFF; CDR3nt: TGCAGCGTTAAGCTTCGAACGGGCTACAATGAGCAGTTCTTC
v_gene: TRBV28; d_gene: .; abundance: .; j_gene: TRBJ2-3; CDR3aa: CASGEWGTAADTQYF; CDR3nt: TGTGCCAGCGGGGAGTGGGGGACTGCGGCAGATACGCAGTATTTT
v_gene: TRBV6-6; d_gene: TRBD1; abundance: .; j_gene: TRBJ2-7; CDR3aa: CASSPDRGRQRF; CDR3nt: TGTGCCAGCAGCCCGGACAGGGGTAGGCAACGATTC
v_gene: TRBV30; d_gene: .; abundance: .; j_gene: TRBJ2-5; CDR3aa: CAWSAQGLQETQYF; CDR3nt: TGTGCCTGGAGTGCTCAGGGGTTACAAGAGACCCAGTACTTC
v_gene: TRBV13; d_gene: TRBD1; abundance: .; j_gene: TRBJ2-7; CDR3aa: CASSLLTGGSYEQYF; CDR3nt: TGTGCCAGCAGCCTACTGACAGGGGGCTCCTACGAGCAGTACTTC
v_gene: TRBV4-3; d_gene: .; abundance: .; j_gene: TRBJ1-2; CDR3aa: CASSQGNGNYGYTF; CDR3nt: TGCGCCAGCAGCCAAGGAAACGGGAACTATGGCTACACCTTC
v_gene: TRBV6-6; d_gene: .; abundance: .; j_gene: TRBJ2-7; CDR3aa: CASSYSRPGYEQYF; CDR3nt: TGTGCCAGCAGTTACTCCCGGCCGGGCTACGAGCAGTACTTC
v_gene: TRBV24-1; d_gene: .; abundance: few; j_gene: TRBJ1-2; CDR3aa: CATSDTGRDYGYTF; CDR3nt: TGTGCCACCAGTGATACAGGGAGGGACTATGGCTACACCTTC
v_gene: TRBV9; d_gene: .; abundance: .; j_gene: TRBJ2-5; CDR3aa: CASSAPLGGYETQYF; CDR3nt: TGTGCCAGCAGCGCCCCCCTGGGCGGGTATGAGACCCAGTACTTC
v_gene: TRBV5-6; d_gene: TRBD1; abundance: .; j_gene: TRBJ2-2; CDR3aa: CASSLYRDRDTGELFF; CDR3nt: TGTGCCAGCAGCTTATACCGGGACAGGGACACCGGGGAGCTGTTTTTT
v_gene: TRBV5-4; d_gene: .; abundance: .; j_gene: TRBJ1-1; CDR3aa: CASSAAASMNTEAFF; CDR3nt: TGTGCCAGCAGCGCGGCAGCCAGCATGAACACTGAAGCTTTCTTT
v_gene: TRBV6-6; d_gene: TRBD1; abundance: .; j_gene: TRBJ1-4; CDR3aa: CASSLRNPTGGEKLFF; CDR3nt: TGTGCCAGCAGTCTCCGGAATCCTACAGGGGGTGAAAAACTGTTTTTT
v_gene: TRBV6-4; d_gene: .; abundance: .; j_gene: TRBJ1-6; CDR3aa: CASRYRSSYNSPLHF; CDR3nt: TGTGCCAGCAGGTACAGGAGCTCCTATAATTCACCCCTCCACTTT
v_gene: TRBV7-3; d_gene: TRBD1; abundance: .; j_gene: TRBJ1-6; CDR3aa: CASSSLTGDNSPLHF; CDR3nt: TGTGCCAGCAGCTCCTTGACAGGGGATAATTCACCCCTCCACTTT
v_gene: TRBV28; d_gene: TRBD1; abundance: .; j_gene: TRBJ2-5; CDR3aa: CASSLQLGGRGVQETQYF; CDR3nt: TGTGCCAGCAGTTTGCAATTAGGGGGCAGGGGAGTCCAAGAGACCCAGTACTTC
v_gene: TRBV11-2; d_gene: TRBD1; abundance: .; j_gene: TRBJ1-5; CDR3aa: CASSSRDRNQPQHF; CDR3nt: TGTGCCAGCAGCTCCCGGGACAGAAATCAGCCCCAGCATTTT
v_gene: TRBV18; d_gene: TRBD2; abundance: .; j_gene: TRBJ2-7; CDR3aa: CASSPRVGGSVTYEQYF; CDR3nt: TGTGCCAGCTCACCGCGAGTAGGCGGGAGTGTAACCTACGAGCAGTACTTC
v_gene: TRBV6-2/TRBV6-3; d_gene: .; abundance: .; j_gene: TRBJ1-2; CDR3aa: CASSYGASGYTF; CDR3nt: TGTGCCAGCAGTTACGGGGCGTCCGGCTACACCTTC
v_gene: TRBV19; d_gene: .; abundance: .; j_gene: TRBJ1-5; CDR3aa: CASSTARGASGNQPQHF; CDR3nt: TGTGCCAGTAGTACCGCCCGTGGAGCTAGTGGGAATCAGCCCCAGCATTTT
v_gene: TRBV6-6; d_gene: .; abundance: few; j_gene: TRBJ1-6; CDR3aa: CASSFRVTSYNSPLHF; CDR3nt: TGTGCCAGCAGTTTCAGGGTAACATCCTATAATTCACCCCTCCACTTT
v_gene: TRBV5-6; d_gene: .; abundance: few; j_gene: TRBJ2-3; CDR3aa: CASSLVGATDTQYF; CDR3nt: TGTGCCAGCAGCTTAGTAGGGGCAACAGATACGCAGTATTTT
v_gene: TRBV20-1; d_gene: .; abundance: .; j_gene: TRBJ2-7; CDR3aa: CSAGPGYEQYF; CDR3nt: TGCAGTGCAGGGCCGGGATACGAGCAGTACTTC